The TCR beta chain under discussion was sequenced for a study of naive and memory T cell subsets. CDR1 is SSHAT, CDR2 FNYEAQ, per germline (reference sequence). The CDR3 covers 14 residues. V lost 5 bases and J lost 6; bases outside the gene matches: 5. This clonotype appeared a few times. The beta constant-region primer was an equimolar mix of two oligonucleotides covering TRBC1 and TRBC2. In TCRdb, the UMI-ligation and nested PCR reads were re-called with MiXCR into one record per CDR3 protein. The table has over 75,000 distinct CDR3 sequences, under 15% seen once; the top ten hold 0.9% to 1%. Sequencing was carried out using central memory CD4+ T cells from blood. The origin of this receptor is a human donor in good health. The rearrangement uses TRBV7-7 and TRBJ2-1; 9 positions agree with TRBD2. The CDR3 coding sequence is TGTGCCAGCAGCGCGGGACTAGCCGGCAATGAGCAGTTCTTC. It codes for CASSAGLAGNEQFF.